This T cell receptor beta chain was found in a study of technical replicates of blood from several donors. TCRdb's table, derived via immunoSEQ multiplex PCR, lists solely in-frame clones and lacks some. The data contain tens of thousands of clones, over 85% of them singletons. The length of the CDR3 is 14 residues. V was shortened by 2 bases and J by 3 bases, with 12 bases between the two germline ends. From germline, CDR1 is SGHDT and CDR2 YYEEEE. This rearrangement joins TRBV5-6 to TRBJ2-7; D is possibly TRBD1 (6 bases). Sample: T cells isolated from PBMCs. The TCR sequence derives from a human donor in good health. The CDR3: CASSLTGHIYEQYF. The CDR3 DNA reads as TGTGCCAGCAGCTTAACGGGACATATCTACGAGCAGTACTTC.